This TCR beta chain was documented in a study of CD8+ T cells in alopecia areata. The CDR3 consists of 13 residues. Germline V gives CDR1 MNHEY, CDR2 SVGAGI. Trimming took 6 bases from V and 3 from J, leaving 9 bases between them. Sequencing used cDNA as its template, made by extracting RNA and reverse transcribing it. TCRdb's copy holds only in-frame clones and misses some; the assay was immunoSEQ multiplex PCR. This sample has under 300,000 clones, with around two thirds found just once. Sampling of alopecia areata patients yielded lesional scalp punch biopsies as well as peripheral blood. The table lists this clone with a count of one.

The TCR sequence derives from a human donor with alopecia areata. The V call is TRBV6-5, the J call TRBJ1-5; D ambiguous. The sequencing used CD4+ T cells sorted from blood, collected at week 0. Written as DNA, the CDR3 is TGTGCCAGCAGCAAGGGCCACAATCAGCCCCAGCATTTT. Its protein is CASSKGHNQPQHF.